The 10 T cell receptor beta chains reported below all come from one sample, sequenced in a study of CD8 T cells in Susac syndrome. RNA totalling roughly 0.5 to 1 ug underwent reverse transcription with random hexamers. TCRdb fed the immunoSEQ multiplex PCR reads into MiXCR, producing one record per CDR3 protein. The data show roughly 150,000 distinct CDR3 sequences, about 90% seen once. The specimen sequenced was CD4+ T cells from PBMCs. The receptors here all came from a human donor in good health.

The chain employs TRBV6-5 and TRBJ1-5; possibly TRBD1 for D (6 bases). Germline CDR1 reads MNHEY; CDR2 reads SVGAGI. V dropped 4 bases and J dropped 3 bases, with 10 bases sitting between them. The CDR3 consists of 14 residues. The CDR3 coding sequence is TGTGCCAGCAGTTCGTACAGGGCCAATCAGCCCCAGCATTTT. Amino acids: CASSSYRANQPQHF.

The chain has TRBV2 and TRBJ2-6; D unresolved. The CDR3 covers 15 residues. Trimming cost V 8 bases and J 1 base, with 12 bases left between them. In germline, CDR1 is SNHLY, CDR2 FYNNEI. CDR3 coding DNA: TGTGCCAGCCACCTATTTCGTTCTGGGGCCAACGTCCTGACTTTC. Its translation is CASHLFRSGANVLTF.

Here the CDR3 reads CASSQGRSYNEQFF. The CDR3 DNA sequence: TGTGCCAGCAGTCAAGGAAGGTCCTACAATGAGCAGTTCTTC. The V gene is TRBV28, the J gene TRBJ2-1; the D is unclear. The V gene's germline CDR1 is MDHEN and CDR2 SYDVKM. The CDR3 length is 14 residues. V was cut by 5 bases and J by 1 base, with 9 bases left in between.

The chain employs TRBV12-3 or TRBV12-4 and TRBJ1-5; the D is unclear. The CDR3 has 12 amino acids. Trimming shortened V by 3 bases and J by 0 bases, and 0 bases separated the two germline ends. The CDR3 protein is CASSFSNQPQHF. The CDR3 DNA follows: TGTGCCAGCAGTTTTAGCAATCAGCCCCAGCATTTT.

V and J are TRBV10-2 and TRBJ2-3; D gene uncertain. This CDR3 comprises 13 residues. Trimming left V 4 bases short and J 6 bases short, with 11 bases between. Germline V CDR1 and CDR2: WSHSY, SAAADI. CDR3 coding DNA: TGCGCCAGCAGTGCTTTGCGGCGCGATACGCAGTATTTT. Translated: CASSALRRDTQYF.

This clonotype was counted a few times. The chain has TRBV5-6 and TRBJ1-1, with D unclear. Germline CDR1 is SGHDT and CDR2 is YYEEEE. CDR3 length: 15 amino acids. Between the trimmed V and J ends, which lost 1 base and 2 bases, there was a span of 12 bases. The CDR3 loop reads CASSLTGQLNTEAFF. As DNA, the CDR3 is TGTGCCAGCAGCTTGACCGGGCAGCTAAACACTGAAGCTTTCTTT.

The CDR3 coding sequence is TGTGCCAGCAGTCTACAGGAGGGCCGGACTGAAGCTTTCTTT. Protein sequence: CASSLQEGRTEAFF. The chain joins TRBV7-9 to TRBJ1-1, with D possibly TRBD1 on 5 matching bases. Trimming took 6 bases from V and 5 from J, leaving 16 bases between them. Germline lookup yields CDR1 SEHNR and CDR2 FQNEAQ (reference sequence). The CDR3 is 14 amino acids.

The chain recombines TRBV10-3 with TRBJ2-5, with 9 bases fitting TRBD2. V lost 4 bases, J lost 1 base, and 1 base stayed unmatched. CDR1 and CDR2 (germline): ENHRY, SYGVKD. This CDR3 is built from 14 residues. CDR3 loop: CAISGLAAQETQYF. The DNA of the CDR3 is TGTGCCATCAGTGGACTAGCGGCCCAAGAGACCCAGTACTTC.

In this sample, this clonotype turned up a few times. The chain employs TRBV24-1 and TRBJ2-2; TRBD2 matches at 10 bases. The V segment lost 4 bases and the J segment 9 bases; nucleotides outside the gene matches: 7. The germline V gene encodes CDR1 KGHDR and CDR2 SFDVKD. This CDR3 spans 15 amino acids. CDR3 DNA: TGTGCCACCAGTGACCCTAGCGGGAGAAACCGGGAGCTGTTTTTT. The encoded protein is CATSDPSGRNRELFF.

The chain is built from TRBV28 and TRBJ1-6, with unresolved D. The CDR3 loop spans 12 amino acids. Deletions cut 5 bases from V and 14 bases from J, with 13 bases between. CDR1 is MDHEN, CDR2 SYDVKM, per germline. The CDR3 loop reads CASSPLRFTLHF. DNA for the CDR3: TGTGCCAGCAGTCCCCTAAGATTCACCCTCCACTTT.